This TCR beta chain was identified in a study of blood T cells in healthy people across ages. Study results and limitations: Naive T cell percentage by flow cytometry tracked strongly with beta diversity.

With a J-beta primer mix and a sample-barcoded 5' primer, a second PCR ran about 7 to 11 cycles. Sequencing recovered at least 2.5 million CDR3-containing paired-end reads from each sample. TCRdb analysed the 5' RACE reads with MiXCR anew, one entry per CDR3 protein. The sample lists roughly 800,000 distinct CDR3 sequences; roughly 25% were seen once. To note about this clonotype: Its antigen is not known.

V was cut by 5 bases and J by 7 bases, with 9 bases left in between. This CDR3 is 12 amino acids long. Germline V gene sequence: CDR1 MNHEY, CDR2 SMNVEV (reference sequence). The data were also submitted as part of a second study, on T cells of mothers and their children. That source notes: For cDNA synthesis, the complete extracted RNA was used (roughly 1.5 ug per 15 ul). A slight, non-significant increase in overlap was found for related mother-child pairs relative to unrelated pairs.

The sample was blood. The sequence was collected from a boy under 18 in good health. The chain combines TRBV27 with TRBJ2-1; D is unclear. The CDR3 sequence: CASSHSSNEQFF. CDR3 bases: TGTGCCAGCAGTCACAGTAGTAATGAGCAGTTCTTC.